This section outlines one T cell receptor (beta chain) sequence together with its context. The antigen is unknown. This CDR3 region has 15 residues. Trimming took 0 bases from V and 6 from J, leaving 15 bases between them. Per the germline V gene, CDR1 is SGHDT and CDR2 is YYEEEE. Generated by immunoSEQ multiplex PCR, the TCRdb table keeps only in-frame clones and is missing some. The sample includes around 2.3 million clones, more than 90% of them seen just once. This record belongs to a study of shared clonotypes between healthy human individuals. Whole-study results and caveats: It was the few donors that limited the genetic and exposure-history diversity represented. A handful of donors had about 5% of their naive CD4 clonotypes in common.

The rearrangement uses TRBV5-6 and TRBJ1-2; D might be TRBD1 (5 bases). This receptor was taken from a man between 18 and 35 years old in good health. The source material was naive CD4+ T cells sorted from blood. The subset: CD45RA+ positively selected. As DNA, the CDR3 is TGTGCCAGCAGCTTGGTGGGGGAATTTATGGATGGCTACACCTTC. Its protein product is CASSLVGEFMDGYTF.